These T cell receptor beta chains were read from a single sample in a study of blood T cell repertoires in COVID-19. Repertoires were generated with immunoSEQ multiplex PCR, while TCRdb's copy carries only in-frame clones and drops some. The table has roughly 200,000 clones, 84% seen once. The sample taken for sequencing was peripheral blood. All receptors derive from a human donor in a cohort sampled during active COVID-19. CDR3s include the opening cysteine and the closing phenylalanine or tryptophan. A D gene is named only where the DNA matches it firmly. A row's size may be missing; if present it is once, few, many or a size class.

d_gene,j_gene,abundance,v_gene,CDR3aa,CDR3nt
.,TRBJ1-6,.,TRBV7-8,CASSLTVPNSPLHF,TGTGCCAGCAGCCTAACAGTACCTAATTCACCCCTCCACTTT
.,TRBJ2-2,.,TRBV30,CAWGGRAKAGELFF,TGTGCCTGGGGGGGCAGGGCGAAGGCCGGGGAGCTGTTTTTT
TRBD1,TRBJ1-3,few,TRBV30,CAWTDRVAGNTIYF,TGTGCCTGGACGGACAGGGTTGCTGGAAACACCATATATTTT
TRBD1,TRBJ1-4,.,TRBV3-1/TRBV3-2,CASSHRTGNEKLFF,TGTGCCAGCAGCCACCGGACAGGCAATGAAAAACTGTTTTTT
.,TRBJ2-2,.,TRBV19,CASTQNPGELFF,TGTGCCAGTACACAGAACCCGGGGGAGCTGTTTTTT
TRBD1,TRBJ1-2,.,TRBV14,CASSVQGSYGYTF,TGTGCCAGCAGCGTACAGGGGTCCTATGGCTACACCTTC
TRBD2,TRBJ2-5,.,TRBV5-6,CASSLFPSGGQTQYF,TGTGCCAGCAGCTTGTTCCCTAGCGGGGGACAGACCCAGTACTTC
.,TRBJ2-7,.,TRBV28,CASSLISLQQYF,TGTGCCAGCAGTTTAATATCCCTTCAGCAGTACTTC
.,TRBJ2-7,.,TRBV7-9,CASTSAGYEGYEQYF,TGTGCCAGCACCTCAGCAGGGTATGAAGGTTACGAGCAGTACTTC
TRBD2,TRBJ2-4,.,TRBV5-1,CASSLLWGGDIQYF,TGCGCCAGCAGCTTGCTCTGGGGAGGGGACATTCAGTACTTC
.,TRBJ1-5,.,TRBV7-2,CASSSGGAAFNQPQHF,TGTGCCAGCAGCTCGGGCGGGGCAGCATTCAATCAGCCCCAGCATTTT
TRBD2,TRBJ2-3,.,TRBV9,CASSVGLAGVTDTQYF,TGTGCCAGCAGCGTAGGTCTAGCGGGAGTCACAGATACGCAGTATTTT
TRBD1,TRBJ2-5,.,TRBV13,CASSPWTGMRETQYF,TGTGCCAGCAGCCCCTGGACAGGGATGAGGGAGACCCAGTACTTC
TRBD2,TRBJ2-3,.,TRBV12-5,CASGLAGGSTDTQYF,TGTGCTAGTGGATTAGCGGGGGGGTCCACAGATACGCAGTATTTT
TRBD1,TRBJ2-3,.,TRBV5-1,CASSLDRGETDTQYF,TGCGCCAGCAGCTTGGACAGGGGGGAAACAGATACGCAGTATTTT
.,TRBJ2-5,few,TRBV6-1,CASSEVRGWTETQYF,TGTGCCAGCAGTGAAGTAAGAGGGTGGACGGAGACCCAGTACTTC
.,TRBJ1-5,.,TRBV6-6,CASSFRSGASNQPQHF,TGTGCCAGCAGTTTCAGGTCAGGGGCTAGCAATCAGCCCCAGCATTTT
.,TRBJ2-2,once,TRBV5-1,CASSLNTGIGTGELFF,TGCGCCAGCAGCTTGAACACAGGGATCGGGACCGGGGAGCTGTTTTTT
.,TRBJ2-1,.,TRBV6-5,CASGGQGPRTHEQFF,TGTGCCAGCGGGGGACAAGGGCCAAGAACCCATGAGCAGTTCTTC
.,TRBJ1-5,.,TRBV19,CASTEGGGIRQPQHF,TGTGCCAGTACCGAAGGGGGGGGAATCAGGCAGCCCCAGCATTTT
TRBD1,TRBJ2-2,.,TRBV10-3,CAISSGTGNTGELFF,TGTGCCATCAGCTCCGGGACAGGGAACACCGGGGAGCTGTTTTTT
.,TRBJ2-7,.,TRBV27,CASFNSPYEQYF,TGTGCCAGCTTCAACAGCCCCTACGAGCAGTACTTC
.,TRBJ2-2,.,TRBV19,CASSNQGRGTGELFF,TGTGCCAGTAGTAACCAGGGGAGAGGGACCGGGGAGCTGTTTTTT
TRBD1,TRBJ1-2,.,TRBV27,CASSSAGTDTLWGGYTF,TGTGCCAGCAGTTCAGCCGGGACAGACACGCTCTGGGGAGGCTACACCTTC
TRBD1,TRBJ2-5,.,TRBV29-1,CSVGTGGEETQYF,TGCAGCGTGGGGACAGGGGGCGAGGAGACCCAGTACTTC
.,TRBJ1-5,once,TRBV6-5,CASSPGVPQPQHF,TGTGCCAGCAGTCCAGGGGTTCCTCAGCCCCAGCATTTT
.,TRBJ1-5,.,TRBV7-2,CASSLADINQPQHF,TGTGCCAGCAGCTTAGCGGACATTAATCAGCCCCAGCATTTT
TRBD1,TRBJ1-5,.,TRBV24-1,CATRKTGGVIVGNQPQHF,TGTGCCACCAGAAAGACAGGGGGCGTCATTGTCGGCAATCAGCCCCAGCATTTT
.,TRBJ2-5,few,TRBV7-3,CASSLSLSEETQYF,TGTGCCAGCAGCTTATCTCTCAGCGAGGAGACCCAGTACTTC
.,TRBJ1-1,.,TRBV12-2,CASRLILSFTEAFF,TGTGCAAGTCGCTTAATCCTTTCGTTTACTGAAGCTTTCTTT
TRBD2,TRBJ2-2,.,TRBV7-3,CASSSGIGRGDTGELFF,TGTGCCAGCAGCAGCGGGATAGGGCGAGGGGACACCGGGGAGCTGTTTTTT
TRBD1,TRBJ1-5,few,TRBV20-1,CSASRGQGGYSNQPQHF,TGCAGTGCTAGTAGGGGACAGGGGGGATATAGCAATCAGCCCCAGCATTTT
.,TRBJ2-5,once,TRBV6-5,CASRNRVVETQYF,TGTGCCAGCAGGAACAGGGTCGTGGAGACCCAGTACTTC
TRBD2,TRBJ2-3,.,TRBV5-6,CASSFLTSPGMTDTQYF,TGTGCCAGCAGCTTTTTGACTAGCCCGGGAATGACAGATACGCAGTATTTT
.,TRBJ1-4,many,TRBV30,CASQGPTNEKLFF,TGTGCCTCTCAGGGTCCAACTAATGAAAAACTGTTTTTT
TRBD1,TRBJ2-7,.,TRBV2,CASSGQGDGEQYF,TGTGCCAGCAGTGGACAGGGCGATGGCGAGCAGTACTTC
TRBD1,TRBJ2-4,.,TRBV3-1/TRBV3-2,CASSHETGAKNIQYF,TGTGCCAGCAGCCATGAGACAGGGGCCAAAAACATTCAGTACTTC
.,TRBJ2-1,.,TRBV19,CASSTYPGQSSYNEQFF,TGTGCCAGTAGTACGTACCCCGGACAGAGCTCCTACAATGAGCAGTTCTTC
.,TRBJ2-6,.,TRBV11-2,CASSLAGANVLTF,TGTGCCAGCAGCTTGGCCGGGGCCAACGTCCTGACTTTC
.,TRBJ1-4,once,TRBV7-9,CASSFDEKLFF,TGTGCCAGCAGTTTCGATGAAAAACTGTTTTTT
TRBD1,TRBJ2-2,.,TRBV19,CASRWDRGTTGELFF,TGTGCCAGTCGGTGGGACAGGGGAACAACCGGGGAGCTGTTTTTT
TRBD2,TRBJ2-3,once,TRBV9,CASSLLAGITDTQYF,TGTGCCAGCAGCCTCCTAGCGGGGATCACAGATACGCAGTATTTT
.,TRBJ1-2,.,TRBV18,CASSPVVGEGYTF,TGTGCCAGCTCACCAGTAGTCGGTGAGGGCTACACCTTC
TRBD2,TRBJ2-1,.,TRBV5-1,CASSLRRTSGSYNEQFF,TGCGCCAGCAGCTTGAGGAGGACTAGCGGTTCCTACAATGAGCAGTTCTTC
TRBD2,TRBJ2-5,.,TRBV7-6,CASSLAWGLPWEETQYF,TGTGCCAGCAGCTTAGCCTGGGGACTACCATGGGAAGAGACCCAGTACTTC
.,TRBJ1-2,.,TRBV12-3/TRBV12-4,CASNPGGNGYTF,TGTGCCAGCAATCCCGGGGGAAATGGCTACACCTTC
.,TRBJ1-2,.,TRBV5-6,CASSLAGGYGYTF,TGTGCCAGCAGCTTGGCCGGGGGCTATGGCTACACCTTC
TRBD2,TRBJ2-2,many,TRBV7-9,CASSLLGGITGELFF,TGTGCCAGCAGCTTATTGGGAGGGATAACCGGGGAGCTGTTTTTT
.,TRBJ2-3,.,TRBV11-2,CASSLRRGDTQYF,TGTGCCAGCAGCTTAAGACGGGGGGATACGCAGTATTTT
.,TRBJ2-1,.,TRBV18,CASSPTKGEFDEQFF,TGTGCCAGCTCACCTACAAAAGGGGAATTTGATGAGCAGTTCTTC
TRBD2,TRBJ2-1,.,TRBV27,CASSVLAGGYNEQFF,TGTGCCAGCAGTGTGCTAGCGGGGGGCTACAATGAGCAGTTCTTC